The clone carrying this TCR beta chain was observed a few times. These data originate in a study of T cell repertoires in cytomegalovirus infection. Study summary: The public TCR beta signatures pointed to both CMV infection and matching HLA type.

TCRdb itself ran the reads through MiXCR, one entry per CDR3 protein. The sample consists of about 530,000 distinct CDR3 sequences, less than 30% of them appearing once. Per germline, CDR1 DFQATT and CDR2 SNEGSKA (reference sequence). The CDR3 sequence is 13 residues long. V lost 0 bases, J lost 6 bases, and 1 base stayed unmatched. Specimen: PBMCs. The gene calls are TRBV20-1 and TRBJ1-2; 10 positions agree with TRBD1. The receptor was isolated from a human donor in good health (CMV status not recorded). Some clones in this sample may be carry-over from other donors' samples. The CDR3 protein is CSARDDRGHGYTF. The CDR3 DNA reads TGCAGTGCTAGAGACGACAGGGGGCATGGCTACACCTTC.